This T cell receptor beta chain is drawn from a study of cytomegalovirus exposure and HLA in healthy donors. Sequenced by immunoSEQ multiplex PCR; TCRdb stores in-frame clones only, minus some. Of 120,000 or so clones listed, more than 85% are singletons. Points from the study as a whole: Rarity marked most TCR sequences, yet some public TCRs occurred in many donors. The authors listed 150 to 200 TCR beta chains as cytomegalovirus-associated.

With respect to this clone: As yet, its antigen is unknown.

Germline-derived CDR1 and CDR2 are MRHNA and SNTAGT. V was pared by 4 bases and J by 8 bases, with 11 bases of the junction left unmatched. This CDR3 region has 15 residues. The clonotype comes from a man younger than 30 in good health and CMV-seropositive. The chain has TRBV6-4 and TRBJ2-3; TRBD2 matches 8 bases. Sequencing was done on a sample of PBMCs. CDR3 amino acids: CASSGQAGAAVTQYF. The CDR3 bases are TGTGCCAGCAGTGGTCAAGCGGGGGCTGCAGTTACGCAGTATTTT.